This T cell receptor beta chain was documented in a study of blood T cells in healthy people across ages (dated by TCRdb to the mid-2010s). As for the study more broadly: Template switching captured roughly one uniquely barcoded TCR beta cDNA molecule per two T cells in model experiments. For two donors (one aged 18 to 30 and one aged 80 or older), the study analyzed two additional independent replicas of 1 million unique cDNA reads from the same blood draw. Age-related changes in TCR beta repertoire diversity were measured in the study by deep sequencing normalized with unique cDNA molecular identifiers. To avoid experimental bias, donors of different ages were distributed randomly across sequencing lanes. The donors were divided into four age groups: young (average around 15 years), middle-aged (approximately 42), aged (62) and long-lived (nearly 85).

On this clonotype: There is no known antigen for this receptor. Per-base qualities were not stored, and no clone one base away is much larger.

V gives up 3 bases and J gives up 5 bases, and the segment between their germline ends measures 7 bases. Looking up the germline V gene (reference sequence) yields CDR1 LGHDT and CDR2 YNNKEL. Reading from cysteine to phenylalanine, the CDR3 counts 13 amino acids. Just CDR3 DNA is preserved here, 39 bases in frame from base 1. The full study reports these points: Compared with the aged group, the long-lived group had more naive CD4+ T cells, fewer expanded clones and increased TCR diversity, a pattern suggesting age selection. A strong correlation was found between observed TCR beta diversity and the percentage of naive T cells measured by flow cytometry. Because profiling used bulk unsorted PBMCs, naive and antigen-experienced compartments could not be compared conclusively. Estimates of total diversity based on one million sequenced T cells were regarded as lower bounds and as underestimates. As age increased, observed TCR beta diversity per million T cells dropped in a roughly linear way, and a significant reduction was already evident by age about 40. Donor CMV infection status was unknown, potentially confounding age-related changes in expanded clonotypes.

The donors were 40 or so Caucasian individuals from Russia, aged about 6 to 100 years, who were systemically healthy. Each donor gave about 9.7 milliliters of peripheral blood, drawn into EDTA-treated Vacutainer tubes. Ficoll-Paque density-gradient centrifugation was used to isolate PBMCs, with at least 6 million obtained per sample. Trizol reagent was used to extract total RNA from the PBMCs, yielding at least 6 micrograms per sample. The percentages of naive CD45RAhigh/CD27high T cells were determined by flow cytometry on a PBMC aliquot from every donor. The receptor library was made with 5' RACE. TCRdb lists the instrument as Illumina HiSeq 2500. The second PCR ran for roughly 7 to 11 cycles and used a J-beta primer mix along with a sample-barcoded 5' primer. Each TCR beta cDNA molecule received a unique molecular identifier from a template-switch 5' adaptor carrying 12 random nucleotides. Each sample yielded at least 2.5 million CDR3-containing paired-end reads. First-strand cDNA synthesis was performed from all RNA using the Mint cDNA synthesis kit, with priming by a TRBC-specific oligonucleotide. After uracil-DNA glycosylase treatment, a first 18-cycle PCR used universal primers M1SS and BC2_uni_R on all cDNA. As for how the authors treated the data: Each sample was normalized by randomly selecting 1 million high-quality reads, each carrying a distinct molecular identifier. Instead of being binned into consensus sequences, reads with shared molecular identifiers were discarded. MiTCR, run with a Q25 quality threshold and the strictest error-elimination algorithm, handled CDR3 identification, clonotype clustering and error correction. Lower-bound total TCR beta diversity was estimated with a nonparametric unseen species model using Euler transformation. The public sequencing data were trimmed at Q25 with fastp and processed into clonotypes with MiXCR by TCRdb, which kept only in-frame beta chains. Every distinct CDR3 protein forms one entry, paired with its most common genes and DNA. The V and J calls were not made by the authors but by TCRdb's processing. This sample has about 780,000 distinct CDR3 sequences in its table, and approximately 59% of those were observed once. Roughly 26% of the sample is taken by the ten largest.

Sequenced sample: blood. The rearrangement joined TRBV3-1 to TRBJ1-4; no D segment can be confidently identified. This receptor was identified in a young man in good health. The encoded CDR3 is CASSQPGNEKLFF. At the DNA level, the sequence is TGTGCCAGCAGCCAGCCCGGGAATGAAAAACTGTTTTTT.